The rows below give T cell receptor beta chains drawn from one sample of a study of molecular identifiers for immune sequencing clone quantification. Via MiXCR, TCRdb re-called the PCR reads, giving one row per CDR3 protein. This sample has more than 250,000 distinct CDR3 sequences, with around 21% found just once. Sequencing used naive CD8+ T cells from blood, with Jurkat cell RNA spiked in. The receptor source for this set is a human donor in good health. Some libraries in this study had Jurkat cell RNA spiked in. The CDR3 runs from the conserved cysteine through the conserved F or W. A D gene is named only where the DNA matches it firmly. Where a row states a size, it is once, few, many or the class of an expanded clone; other rows omit it.

CDR3nt: TGTGCCAGCAGTTTATCCGGTTTTCCGAGCTCTGGAAACACCATATATTTT
CDR3aa: CASSLSGFPSSGNTIYF
v_gene: TRBV27
len: 17
j_gene: TRBJ1-3
abundance: few
d_gene: NA

CDR3nt: TGTGCCAGCAGCCACCTAACAGGGGGGGTGGCTGAAGCTTTCTTT
CDR3aa: CASSHLTGGVAEAFF
v_gene: TRBV7-9
len: 15
j_gene: TRBJ1-1
abundance: many
d_gene: TRBD1

CDR3nt: TGTGCCAGCAGTTACGGGACAGAGAATCAGCCCCAGCATTTT
CDR3aa: CASSYGTENQPQHF
v_gene: TRBV27
len: 14
j_gene: TRBJ1-5
abundance: NA
d_gene: TRBD1

CDR3nt: TGTGCCAGCAGAGGGGGATGGAACACTGAAGCTTTCTTT
CDR3aa: CASRGGWNTEAFF
v_gene: TRBV12-3/TRBV12-4
len: 13
j_gene: TRBJ1-1
abundance: NA
d_gene: NA

CDR3nt: TGCAGTGCTAGGGCAGGGGACTACGAGCAGTACTTC
CDR3aa: CSARAGDYEQYF
v_gene: TRBV20-1
len: 12
j_gene: TRBJ2-7
abundance: NA
d_gene: NA

CDR3nt: TGTGCCAGCAGCATACGAGGGGAGAACACTGAAGCTTTCTTT
CDR3aa: CASSIRGENTEAFF
v_gene: TRBV13
len: 14
j_gene: TRBJ1-1
abundance: many
d_gene: NA

CDR3nt: TGTGCCAGCAGCGCCGCCCCTCAGGACGATGGCTACACCTTC
CDR3aa: CASSAAPQDDGYTF
v_gene: TRBV5-6
len: 14
j_gene: TRBJ1-2
abundance: many
d_gene: NA

CDR3nt: TGTGCCAGCAGTTTTCCTGGGGCCGAGCAGTACTTC
CDR3aa: CASSFPGAEQYF
v_gene: TRBV27
len: 12
j_gene: TRBJ2-7
abundance: NA
d_gene: NA

CDR3nt: TGTGCCAGCAGTTTCCAAATGACAGGTTCCTCCTACGAGCAGTACTTC
CDR3aa: CASSFQMTGSSYEQYF
v_gene: TRBV27
len: 16
j_gene: TRBJ2-7
abundance: NA
d_gene: NA

CDR3nt: TGTGCCAGCAGCTTAACGACTAGCGGGAGGGCCGAGCAGTACTTC
CDR3aa: CASSLTTSGRAEQYF
v_gene: TRBV7-3
len: 15
j_gene: TRBJ2-7
abundance: many
d_gene: TRBD2

CDR3nt: TGTGCCAGCATAATCGGACAGGACTCTGGAAACACCATATATTTT
CDR3aa: CASIIGQDSGNTIYF
v_gene: TRBV12-3/TRBV12-4
len: 15
j_gene: TRBJ1-3
abundance: few
d_gene: TRBD1

CDR3nt: TGTGCCAGCAGCTCCACAGTGACAGGGGCTGGCCGCTCTGGAAACACCATATATTTT
CDR3aa: CASSSTVTGAGRSGNTIYF
v_gene: TRBV7-9
len: 19
j_gene: TRBJ1-3
abundance: many
d_gene: TRBD1

CDR3nt: TGTGCCAGCAGTTGGTCGGACAGCTCCTACGAGCAGTACTTC
CDR3aa: CASSWSDSSYEQYF
v_gene: TRBV5-5
len: 14
j_gene: TRBJ2-7
abundance: many
d_gene: NA

CDR3nt: TGCAGTGCTAGAGTACTAGCGGATAGCACAGATACGCAGTATTTT
CDR3aa: CSARVLADSTDTQYF
v_gene: TRBV20-1
len: 15
j_gene: TRBJ2-3
abundance: NA
d_gene: TRBD2

CDR3nt: TGTGCCAGCAGTTTATCGACAGGGACCTATAGCTCCTACGAGCAGTACTTC
CDR3aa: CASSLSTGTYSSYEQYF
v_gene: TRBV27
len: 17
j_gene: TRBJ2-7
abundance: NA
d_gene: TRBD1

CDR3nt: TGTGCCAGCAGTTTAGTGCCAGCGGGGGGTCGGGAGACCCAGTACTTC
CDR3aa: CASSLVPAGGRETQYF
v_gene: TRBV12-3/TRBV12-4
len: 16
j_gene: TRBJ2-5
abundance: many
d_gene: TRBD2

CDR3nt: TGTGCCAGTGTATACGGACAGACAAACACTGAAGCTTTCTTT
CDR3aa: CASVYGQTNTEAFF
v_gene: TRBV5-3
len: 14
j_gene: TRBJ1-1
abundance: many
d_gene: NA

CDR3nt: TGTGCCAGCAGCTTAGGAGAAACAGGGTTTCCCCGGATTAACGCTTTCTTT
CDR3aa: CASSLGETGFPRINAFF
v_gene: TRBV7-9
len: 17
j_gene: TRBJ1-1
abundance: many
d_gene: NA

CDR3nt: TGTGCTAGTGGTTTGGGGGGATTGATGAACACTGAAGCTTTCTTT
CDR3aa: CASGLGGLMNTEAFF
v_gene: TRBV12-5
len: 15
j_gene: TRBJ1-1
abundance: many
d_gene: NA

CDR3nt: TGTGCCAGCAGTTCAGGCCTCACAGGGACCGGGGAGACCCAGTACTTC
CDR3aa: CASSSGLTGTGETQYF
v_gene: TRBV28
len: 16
j_gene: TRBJ2-5
abundance: many
d_gene: NA

CDR3nt: TGCGCCAGCAGCCCAAGTGTGTTTGGGACTAGCGGTCCCACAGATACGCAGTATTTT
CDR3aa: CASSPSVFGTSGPTDTQYF
v_gene: TRBV4-3
len: 19
j_gene: TRBJ2-3
abundance: many
d_gene: TRBD2

CDR3nt: TGCAGTGCTAGAGATCATCGGAGCACAGATACGCAGTATTTT
CDR3aa: CSARDHRSTDTQYF
v_gene: TRBV20-1
len: 14
j_gene: TRBJ2-3
abundance: few
d_gene: NA

CDR3nt: TGTGCCAGTAGTGGGGACACCGGGGAGCTGTTTTTT
CDR3aa: CASSGDTGELFF
v_gene: TRBV19
len: 12
j_gene: TRBJ2-2
abundance: many
d_gene: NA

CDR3nt: TGCAGTGCTTTTCTCGGGGAGGGTGTGCGCACAGATACGCAGTATTTT
CDR3aa: CSAFLGEGVRTDTQYF
v_gene: TRBV20-1
len: 16
j_gene: TRBJ2-3
abundance: many
d_gene: TRBD2

CDR3nt: TGTGCCAGCAGTAATGCAGGGGTCAATCAGCCCCAGCATTTT
CDR3aa: CASSNAGVNQPQHF
v_gene: TRBV6-2/TRBV6-3
len: 14
j_gene: TRBJ1-5
abundance: few
d_gene: NA

CDR3nt: TGTGCCAGCAGTGCCGACAGTGGCTATGGCTACACCTTC
CDR3aa: CASSADSGYGYTF
v_gene: TRBV25-1
len: 13
j_gene: TRBJ1-2
abundance: NA
d_gene: NA